Listed below are T cell receptor beta chains from one sample, sequenced in a study of T cell responses to AZD1222 COVID-19 vaccine. The protocol was immunoSEQ multiplex PCR, while the TCRdb copy is restricted to in-frame clones and leaves out a portion. In the table there are about 130,000 clones, just over 85% of which are singletons. Sequences were derived from peripheral blood, sampled on day 0 of AZD1222 vaccination. All receptors come from an adult in good health. Both conserved end residues are part of each CDR3. The D gene is left open where the match is weak.

D gene: NA; J gene: TRBJ1-2; V gene: TRBV7-9; CDR3 DNA: TGTGCCAGCAGCTGGGGAGGGTCGGGCGGCTACACCTTC; CDR3 protein: CASSWGGSGGYTF
D gene: NA; J gene: TRBJ2-2; V gene: TRBV4-3; CDR3 DNA: TGCGCCAGCAGCCAATCTGACAGGCGAAGGTCCGGGGAGCTGTTTTTT; CDR3 protein: CASSQSDRRRSGELFF
D gene: TRBD1; J gene: TRBJ1-2; V gene: TRBV11-2; CDR3 DNA: TGTGCCAGCAGCTTATGGAGGGGGCGCGGCTATGGCTACACCTTC; CDR3 protein: CASSLWRGRGYGYTF
D gene: TRBD1; J gene: TRBJ1-1; V gene: TRBV7-2; CDR3 DNA: TGTGCCAGCAGCCCACAGGGGGTGAACACTGAAGCTTTCTTT; CDR3 protein: CASSPQGVNTEAFF
D gene: NA; J gene: TRBJ2-5; V gene: TRBV7-2; CDR3 DNA: TGTGCCAGCAGCCTCGGGACCACCAGTGAGACCCAGTACTTC; CDR3 protein: CASSLGTTSETQYF
D gene: NA; J gene: TRBJ2-6; V gene: TRBV2; CDR3 DNA: TGTGCCAGCAGAACTCCGGGACACTTCGCCGGATTCTCTGGGGCCAACGTCCTGACTTTC; CDR3 protein: CASRTPGHFAGFSGANVLTF
D gene: NA; J gene: TRBJ2-7; V gene: TRBV3-1/TRBV3-2; CDR3 DNA: TGTGCCAGCAGCCAAGCTGGGGGTCGATACGAGCAGTACTTC; CDR3 protein: CASSQAGGRYEQYF
D gene: TRBD2; J gene: TRBJ2-1; V gene: TRBV6-2/TRBV6-3; CDR3 DNA: TGTGCCAGCAACCCCCTAGCGGGGGGTAACTACAATGAGCAGTTCTTC; CDR3 protein: CASNPLAGGNYNEQFF
D gene: TRBD1; J gene: TRBJ1-2; V gene: TRBV6-2/TRBV6-3; CDR3 DNA: TGTGCCAGCAGCCCTCCCTTCGACAGGGCGTATGGCTACACCTTC; CDR3 protein: CASSPPFDRAYGYTF
D gene: TRBD2; J gene: TRBJ2-2; V gene: TRBV6-1; CDR3 DNA: TGTGCCAGCAGTGGGAGACTAGCGGGGTTCTACACCGGGGAGCTGTTTTTT; CDR3 protein: CASSGRLAGFYTGELFF